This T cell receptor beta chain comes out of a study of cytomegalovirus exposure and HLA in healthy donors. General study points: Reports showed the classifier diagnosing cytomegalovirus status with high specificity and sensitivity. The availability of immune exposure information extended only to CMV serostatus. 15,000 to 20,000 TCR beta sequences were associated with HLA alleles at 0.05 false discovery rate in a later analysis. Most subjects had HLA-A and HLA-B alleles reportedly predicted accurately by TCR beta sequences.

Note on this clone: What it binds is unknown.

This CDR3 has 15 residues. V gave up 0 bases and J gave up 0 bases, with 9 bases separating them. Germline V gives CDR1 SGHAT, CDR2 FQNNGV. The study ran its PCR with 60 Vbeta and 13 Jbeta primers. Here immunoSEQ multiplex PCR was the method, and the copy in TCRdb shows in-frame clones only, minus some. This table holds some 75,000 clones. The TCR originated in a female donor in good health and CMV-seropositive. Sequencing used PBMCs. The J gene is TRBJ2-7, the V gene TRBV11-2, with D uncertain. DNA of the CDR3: TGTGCCAGCAGCTTAGACAGGCGTTACTCCTACGAGCAGTACTTC. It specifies CASSLDRRYSYEQYF.